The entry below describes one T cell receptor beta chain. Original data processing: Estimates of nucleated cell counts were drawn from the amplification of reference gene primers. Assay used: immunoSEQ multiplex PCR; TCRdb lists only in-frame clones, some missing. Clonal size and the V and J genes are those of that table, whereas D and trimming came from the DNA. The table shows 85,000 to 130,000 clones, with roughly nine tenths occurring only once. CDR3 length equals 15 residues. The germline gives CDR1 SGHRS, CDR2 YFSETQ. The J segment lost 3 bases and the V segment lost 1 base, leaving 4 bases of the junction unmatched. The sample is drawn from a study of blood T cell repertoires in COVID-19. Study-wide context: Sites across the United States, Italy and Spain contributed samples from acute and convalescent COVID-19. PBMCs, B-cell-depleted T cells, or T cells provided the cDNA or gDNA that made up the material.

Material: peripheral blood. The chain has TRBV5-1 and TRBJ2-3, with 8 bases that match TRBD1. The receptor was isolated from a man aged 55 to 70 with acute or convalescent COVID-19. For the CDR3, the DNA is TGCGCCAGCAGCTTGTCCAGGGGGCAAACAGATACGCAGTATTTT. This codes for CASSLSRGQTDTQYF.